The 5 T cell receptor beta chains reported below all come from one sample, sequenced in a study of cytotoxic CD8 clonotypes in ibrutinib-treated CLL. Here immunoSEQ multiplex PCR was the method, and the copy in TCRdb shows in-frame clones only, minus some. The table includes around 40,000 clones, over 55% detected once. The sequences come from PBMCs, collected at disease progression, from a patient treated with ibrutinib. Receptor source: a human donor with chronic lymphocytic leukemia.

In the case of this clone: Germline is not matched at one junction end, which may reflect a read error. V is TRBV6-5 and J is TRBJ2-2; a weak D match, TRBD1 (7 bases). Germline assignment: CDR1 MNHEY and CDR2 SVGAGI. This CDR3 has 15 residues. The CDR3 nucleotides read TGTGCCAGCAGGGCGGGACAGACCAACATCGGGGAGCTGTTTTTT. This codes for CASRAGQTNIGELFF.

This chain connects TRBV10-3 to TRBJ1-2; D is uncertain. Trimming cost V 0 bases and J 3 bases, with 5 bases left between them. Germline V gene lookup returns CDR1 ENHRY and CDR2 SYGVKD. CDR3 size: 13 residues. The CDR3 sequence: CAISESPDYGYTF. CDR3 in DNA: TGTGCCATCAGTGAGTCGCCTGACTATGGCTACACCTTC.

CDR3 DNA: TGTGCCAGCAGGGGACTGGGGGCCGCCGGGGAGCTGTTTTTT. As protein: CASRGLGAAGELFF. The V gene is TRBV27, the J gene TRBJ2-2; D possibly matches TRBD1 or TRBD2 (6 bases each). Germline assignment: CDR1 MNHEY and CDR2 SMNVEV (reference sequence). CDR3 size: 14 residues. V was trimmed by 6 bases and J by 6 bases, leaving 14 bases between them.

The chain links TRBV4-2 to TRBJ1-5; no reliable D call. The CDR3 consists of 14 residues. Germline V lookup: CDR1 LGHNA, CDR2 YNFKEQ. V was pared by 4 bases and J by 4 bases, with 11 bases between. The CDR3 DNA is TGTGCCAGCAGCCCAACCGTGGGTAATCAGCCCCAGCATTTT. It yields the protein CASSPTVGNQPQHF.

To note about this clone: One end of the junction fails to match germline, which may point to a read error. The rearrangement links TRBV7-7 to TRBJ2-2; perhaps TRBD2 as D (6 bases). The CDR3 has 16 amino acids. Germline V gene lookup returns CDR1 SSHAT and CDR2 FNYEAQ (reference sequence). The CDR3 region has the DNA TGTGCTAGCAGCCCAAGGGACCGTGGGGGGACCGGGGAGCTGTTTTTT. Translated, it gives CASSPRDRGGTGELFF.